One sample yielded the 20 T cell receptor beta chains listed below, sequenced in a study of T cells in Graves' hyperthyroidism and ophthalmopathy. RNA transcripts yielded amplified TCR beta CDR3 regions. The HTBI primer set was used in a first-round RT-PCR of the TCR CDR3. TCRdb reanalysed the multiplex PCR reads using MiXCR and keeps one entry per CDR3 protein. Of approximately 590,000 distinct CDR3 sequences in the sample, 15% to 19% were seen once. Sequences were obtained from blood. The receptors were sampled from a woman in her 30s with Graves' hyperthyroidism.

Comment on this clonotype: A much larger clonotype is one base distant, so this may be a read error. The chain is built from TRBV7-3 and TRBJ2-3; D unresolved. TRBJ1-5 explains the end of the DNA better; the J call may be wrong. Per germline, CDR1 SGHTA and CDR2 FQGTGA. This CDR3 region has 14 residues. CDR3 sequence reads: CASSLGLVGDTQHF. CDR3 coding DNA: TGTGCCAGCAGCCTCGGACTAGTGGGAGATACGCAGCATTTT.

This clonotype was counted many times. The chain has TRBV7-2 and TRBJ2-1; possibly TRBD2 for D (5 bases). The germline V and J ends were trimmed by 3 bases and 8 bases, with 17 bases remaining between them. Per germline, CDR1 SGHTA and CDR2 FQGNSA. This CDR3 spans 15 amino acids. The CDR3 protein is CASSLTGIQSHEQFF. The DNA of the CDR3 is TGTGCCAGCAGCTTGACCGGGATTCAGTCCCATGAGCAGTTCTTC.

This clonotype has at least ten counts. The gene calls are TRBV27 and TRBJ1-1; D not resolved. Trimming left V 6 bases short and J 7 bases short, with 9 bases between. CDR3 length equals 11 residues. CDR1 and CDR2 (germline): MNHEY, SMNVEV (reference sequence). The CDR3: CASREGGEAFF. Here the CDR3 DNA reads TGTGCCAGCAGAGAGGGTGGTGAAGCTTTCTTT.

This rearrangement joins TRBV27 to TRBJ1-1, with a possible D match to TRBD1 (5 bases). The CDR3 has 17 amino acids. V lost 3 bases, J lost 0 bases, and 17 bases lay in between. The V gene's germline CDR1 is MNHEY and CDR2 SMNVEV (reference sequence). CDR3 sequence: CASSLGPIKVMNTEAFF. The DNA of the CDR3 is TGTGCCAGCAGTTTGGGACCTATAAAGGTCATGAACACTGAAGCTTTCTTT.

J is TRBJ2-1 and V is TRBV4-3; the D is unclear. Per the germline V gene, CDR1 is LGHNA and CDR2 is YSLEER. The CDR3 is made up of 16 amino acids. V was trimmed by 0 bases and J by 0 bases, leaving 9 bases between them. In DNA, the CDR3 is TGCGCCAGCAGCCAAGATCTAGTCTCCTCCTACAATGAGCAGTTCTTC. This gives the protein CASSQDLVSSYNEQFF.

In its sample, this clonotype was seen many times. The gene calls are TRBV12-3 or TRBV12-4 and TRBJ1-1, with D tentatively TRBD1 (6 bases). CDR3 length: 13 residues. Trimming cost V 6 bases and J 3 bases, with 11 bases left between them. The CDR3, as DNA: TGTGCCAGCAGGCGACAGGTGGACACTGAAGCTTTCTTT. It codes for CASRRQVDTEAFF.

The table lists this clonotype with many counts. The V and J genes are TRBV12-5 and TRBJ2-1; 11 bases fit TRBD2. This CDR3 is 17 amino acids long. From germline, CDR1 is LGHNT and CDR2 FRNRAP. J was trimmed by 0 bases and V by 0 bases; bases with no gene match: 1. For the CDR3, the DNA is TGTGCTAGTGGTTTGGTCCTAGCGGGAGGCTCCTACAATGAGCAGTTCTTC. Translating it yields CASGLVLAGGSYNEQFF.

This clonotype has only a few counts. The V and J genes are TRBV20-1 and TRBJ2-3, with D possibly being TRBD1 (5 bases). The ends were cut back, 3 bases at V and 7 bases at J, with 11 bases in the middle. The germline gives CDR1 DFQATT, CDR2 SNEGSKA (reference sequence). This CDR3 has 12 residues. DNA of the CDR3: TGCAGTGCTAGTGCTGGGGCCAATACGCAGTATTTT. Translating it yields CSASAGANTQYF.

This clonotype was observed at least ten times. The V gene is TRBV27, the J gene TRBJ2-3, with TRBD2 matching over 10 bases. V shed 6 bases and J 4 bases; nucleotides not matched to a gene: 19. The CDR3 totals 19 residues. Germline lookup yields CDR1 MNHEY and CDR2 SMNVEV (reference sequence). DNA for the CDR3: TGTGCCAGCAGAATAACCCAAACCACTAGCGGGATAGAAGCAGATACGCAGTATTTT. It codes for CASRITQTTSGIEADTQYF.

The CDR3 region has the DNA TGTGCCAGCAGCCCCCGGGGGGGAGCTTTCACCGGGGAGCTGTTTTTT. Translation gives CASSPRGGAFTGELFF. The genes are TRBV9 and TRBJ2-2, with TRBD2 identical over 8 bases. V gave up 4 bases and J gave up 4 bases; unmatched junction bases: 9. CDR3 size: 16 residues. The germline V gene encodes CDR1 SGDLS and CDR2 YYNGEE.

V and J are TRBV10-3 and TRBJ2-5, with 9 bases fitting TRBD1. The CDR3 totals 13 residues. V was pared by 10 bases and J by 5 bases, with 8 bases of the junction left unmatched. Germline loops: CDR1 ENHRY, CDR2 SYGVKD. The CDR3 loop is CATRTGVGETQYF. The CDR3 DNA sequence: TGTGCCACCAGGACAGGGGTGGGGGAGACCCAGTACTTC.

This clonotype was counted many times. The chain joins TRBV6-1 to TRBJ2-2; D gene unclear. CDR3 size: 15 residues. V lost 10 bases and J 7 bases, leaving 22 bases between the germline ends. Germline V CDR1 and CDR2: MNHNS, SASEGT. CDR3: CATIRTEKKGGELFF. For the CDR3, the DNA is TGTGCCACCATCCGTACGGAAAAGAAAGGCGGGGAGCTGTTTTTT.

This clonotype was seen more than once but under ten times. V is TRBV7-2 and J is TRBJ1-1; no clear D. The CDR3 is 15 amino acids. Between the trimmed V and J ends, which lost 1 base and 5 bases, there was a span of 14 bases. Germline CDR1 SGHTA, CDR2 FQGNSA. CDR3 nucleotides: TGTGCCAGCAGCTTAGGATGGGGAAGTGGGACTGAAGCTTTCTTT. Encoded protein: CASSLGWGSGTEAFF.

This clonotype was seen at least ten times. V gene TRBV9 combines with J gene TRBJ2-7; 11 bases map to TRBD2. This CDR3 has 13 amino acids. V lost 2 bases to trimming and J lost 6 bases; unmatched junction nucleotides: 1. Germline V gives CDR1 SGDLS, CDR2 YYNGEE. The CDR3, as DNA: TGTGCCAGCAGCGTTACTAGCGGGGGCGAGCAGTACTTC. Translated: CASSVTSGGEQYF.

Note on this clonotype: Since a much larger clone is just one base distant, this may be a read error. The chain couples TRBV6-1 to TRBJ1-1; D is uncertain. The CDR3 covers 15 residues. Germline V CDR1 and CDR2: MNHNS, SASEGT. The CDR3 nucleotides read TGTGCCAGCACCTGGACGAGGTACGGAGACACTGGAGCTTTCTTT. The encoded protein is CASTWTRYGDTGAFF.

This clonotype was counted many times. The chain carries TRBV30 and TRBJ2-2; unclear D gene. The CDR3 contains 13 residues. V dropped 5 bases and J dropped 4 bases, with 11 bases sitting between them. CDR1 is GTSNPN and CDR2 is SVGIG in the germline V gene (reference sequence). In DNA form, the CDR3 reads TGTGCCTGGCGGCAGTTTTTCACCGGGGAGCTGTTTTTT. Protein: CAWRQFFTGELFF.

The gene calls are TRBV24-1 and TRBJ2-7; D is possibly TRBD2 (6 bases). Germline-derived CDR1 and CDR2 are KGHDR and SFDVKD. The CDR3 sequence is 15 residues long. V was trimmed by 4 bases and J by 2 bases, leaving 14 bases between them. CDR3 DNA sequence: TGTGCCACCAGTGAAACCGGGAGCAACCCCTACGAGCAGTACTTC. Amino acid sequence: CATSETGSNPYEQYF.

Many counts were recorded for this clonotype. The chain uses TRBV20-1 and TRBJ2-5; TRBD2 agrees at 7 bases. V shed 6 bases and J 5 bases; nucleotides not matched to a gene: 12. The CDR3 length is 14 residues. Germline loops: CDR1 DFQATT, CDR2 SNEGSKA (reference sequence). The CDR3 here is CSAAGGGPRETQYF. In DNA, the CDR3 is TGCAGTGCGGCTGGGGGAGGGCCTCGGGAGACCCAGTACTTC.

This clonotype came up a few times. The rearrangement uses TRBV20-1 and TRBJ2-1; D is perhaps TRBD2 (6 bases). The length of the CDR3 is 15 residues. Germline values: CDR1 DFQATT, CDR2 SNEGSKA (reference sequence). V was cut by 5 bases and J by 0 bases, with 14 bases left in between. The CDR3 protein is CSALGRGSSYNEQFF. Written as DNA, the CDR3 is TGCAGTGCTCTAGGTCGGGGGAGCTCCTACAATGAGCAGTTCTTC.

In regard to this clonotype: A much larger clone lies a single base off, so this may be a read error. The V and J genes are TRBV7-2 and TRBJ2-3, with 9 bases fitting TRBD2. This CDR3 comprises 15 residues. Germline CDR1 reads SGHTA; CDR2 reads FQGNSA. V shed 5 bases, J shed 6 bases, and the junction held 9 bases outside the gene matches. The CDR3 region has the DNA TGTGCCAGCAGCCGTAGCGGGACTAGCAGGGATACGCAGTATTTT. Its translation is CASSRSGTSRDTQYF.